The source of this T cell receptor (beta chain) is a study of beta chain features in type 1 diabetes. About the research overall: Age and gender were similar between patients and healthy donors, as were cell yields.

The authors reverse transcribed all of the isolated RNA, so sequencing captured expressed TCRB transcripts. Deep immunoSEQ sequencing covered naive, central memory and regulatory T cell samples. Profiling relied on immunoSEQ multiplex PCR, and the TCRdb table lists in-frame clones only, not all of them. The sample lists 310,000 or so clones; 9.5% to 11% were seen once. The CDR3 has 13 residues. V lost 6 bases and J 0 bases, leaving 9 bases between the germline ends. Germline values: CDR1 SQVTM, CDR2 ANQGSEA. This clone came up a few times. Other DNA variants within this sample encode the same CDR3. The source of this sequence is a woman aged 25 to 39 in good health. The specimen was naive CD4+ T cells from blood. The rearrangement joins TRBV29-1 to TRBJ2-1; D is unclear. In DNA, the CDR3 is TGCAGCGTCGAGAAGAGCTCCTACAATGAGCAGTTCTTC. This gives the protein CSVEKSSYNEQFF.